Below, one TCR beta chain is given with its context. Its antigen is still unknown. The data are from a study of beta chain features in type 1 diabetes. Study results and caveats: Among type 1 diabetes patients, VDJ junctions had fewer insertions and more deletions. Among patients with Type 1 diabetes, TCRB CDR3s were moderately but significantly shorter in every one of the four CD4+ subsets. Any HLA-type effect on TCRB rearrangement remained unresolved here.

Losses at the gene ends were 5 bases for V and 9 bases for J; bases not matched to a gene: 10. Germline V gene lookup returns CDR1 GTSNPN and CDR2 SVGIG (reference sequence). The CDR3 totals 13 residues. cDNA synthesis used the whole RNA isolate, giving expressed TCRB sequences. Produced via immunoSEQ multiplex PCR; TCRdb's table is partial and in-frame only. Here the sample spans 310,000 or so clones, 15% being singletons. One heparinised draw, averaging around 120 mL, was taken per donor. A CD45RO/CCR7/CD25/CD127/CD95/CD27 panel sorted naive, central memory, regulatory and stem cell-like memory CD4+ cells.

The material sequenced was naive CD4+ T cells from blood. The chain has TRBV30 and TRBJ2-1; 7 bases are a match to TRBD1. This receptor was taken from a man aged 18 to 29 with type 1 diabetes. This CDR3 is CAWETGTASEQFF. CDR3 DNA: TGTGCCTGGGAAACCGGGACAGCCAGTGAGCAGTTCTTC.